The clone carrying this T cell receptor (beta chain) has a single count. This CDR3 comprises 13 residues. Trimming took 4 bases from V and 6 from J, leaving 12 bases between them. Germline V lookup: CDR1 SGDLS, CDR2 YYNGEE. Produced via immunoSEQ multiplex PCR; TCRdb's table is partial and in-frame only. This table holds under 400,000 clones, around 85% found once. This entry comes from a study of blood T cell repertoires in COVID-19. Study-wide context: T cells, B-cell-depleted T cells, or PBMCs provided the cDNA or gDNA that served as material.

The TCR originated in a woman aged 40 to 49 with acute COVID-19. Sequencing was performed on PBMCs or T cells enriched from blood (not recorded which). J is TRBJ2-3 and V is TRBV9, with D possibly TRBD1 on 5 matching bases. The CDR3 sequence is CASSPRVRDTQYF. CDR3 DNA: TGTGCCAGCAGCCCCAGGGTGAGGGATACGCAGTATTTT.